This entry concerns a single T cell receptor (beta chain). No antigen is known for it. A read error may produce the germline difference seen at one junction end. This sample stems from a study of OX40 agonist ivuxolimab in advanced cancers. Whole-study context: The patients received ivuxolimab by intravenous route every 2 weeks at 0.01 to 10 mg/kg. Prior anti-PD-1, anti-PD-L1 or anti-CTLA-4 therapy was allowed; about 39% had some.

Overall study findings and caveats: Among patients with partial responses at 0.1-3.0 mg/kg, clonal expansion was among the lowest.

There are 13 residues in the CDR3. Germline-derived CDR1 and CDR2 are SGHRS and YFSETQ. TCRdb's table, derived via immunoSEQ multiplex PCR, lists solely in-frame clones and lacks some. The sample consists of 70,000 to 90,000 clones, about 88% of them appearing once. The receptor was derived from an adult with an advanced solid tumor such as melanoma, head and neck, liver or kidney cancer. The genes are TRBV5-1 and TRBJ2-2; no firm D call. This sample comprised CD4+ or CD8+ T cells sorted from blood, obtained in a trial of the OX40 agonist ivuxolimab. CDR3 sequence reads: CATSVSITGELFF. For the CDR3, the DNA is TGCGCCACCAGCGTATCTATCACCGGGGAGCTGTTTTTT.